This TCR beta chain was obtained from a study of T cells expressing NK-cell markers. Across the study: Sorted T-cell subsets CD3+CD56+NKG2C+, CD3+CD56+NKG2C- and CD3+CD56-NKG2C+ were TCR beta-sequenced. Sequencing covered eight donors, seven HCMV-seropositive and one seronegative. Regarding the study as a whole: The study did not resolve the HCMV specificity of expanded NKG2C+ T cell clones.

The CDR3 sequence is 20 residues long. Of note for this clonotype: Its target is unknown.

Making the TCR beta cDNA relied on 5'RACE template switching with UMIs. No DNA is given; TCRdb re-called the 5' RACE reads and lists each CDR3 protein once. In all, the sample yields roughly 160,000 distinct CDR3 sequences. The source of this sequence is a woman aged 18 to 75 in good health. This chain connects TRBV12-3 or TRBV12-4 to TRBJ2-3; the D call of TRBD2 rests on TCRdb alone, since no DNA is present to check it. The specimen sequenced was blood T cells: a sorted CD56 or NKG2C T cell subset, CD4+ or CD8+ T cells, or bulk PBMC T cells (not recorded which). The chain's CDR3 is CASSLSRLAGMGRSFDTQYF.